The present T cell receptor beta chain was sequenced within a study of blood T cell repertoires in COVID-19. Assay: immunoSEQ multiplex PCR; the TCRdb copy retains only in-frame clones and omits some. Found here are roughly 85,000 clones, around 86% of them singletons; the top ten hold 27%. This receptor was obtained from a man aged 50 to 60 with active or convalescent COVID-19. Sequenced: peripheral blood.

CDR3 protein: CASSIRTGDYEQYF. In DNA form, the CDR3 reads TGCGCCAGCAGCATCAGGACAGGGGACTACGAGCAGTACTTC. J is TRBJ2-7 and V is TRBV5-1, with 9 bases lining up with TRBD1. The CDR3 sequence is 14 residues long. The germline V gene has CDR1 SGHRS and CDR2 YFSETQ. Trimming cost V 4 bases and J 3 bases; bases outside gene matches: 5. The full variable domain, rest sourced from reference TRBV5-1 and TRBJ2-7, is KAGVTQTPRYLIKTRGQQVTLSCSPISGHRSVSWYQQTPGQGLQFLFEYFSETQRNKGNFPGRFSGRQFSNSRSEMNVSTLELGDSALYLCASSIRTGDYEQYFGPGTRLTVT.